A single sample gave rise to the 30 T cell receptor beta chains below, sequenced in a study of tissue T cells after allogeneic stem cell transplantation (dated by TCRdb to between 2021 and 2024). The library was prepared using the immunoSEQ multiplex PCR assay. TCRdb stores this immuneACCESS table with in-frame sequences only. Part of the clones is absent; in the studies checked, under half of the shortfall reflects unresolved V genes, and no reason is known for the rest. The sample data list about 43,000 clones, and around nine tenths of these were observed just once. Under 4% of the sample belongs to the ten largest clones. What this sample's time point label stands for: recipient (host-origin) PBMCs collected before allo-HCT. The specimen was blood, collected before transplantation. These receptors came from a woman aged 35 to 70 who later had graft-versus-host disease after an allogeneic stem cell transplant.

The chain joins TRBV7-2 to TRBJ2-7; D gene uncertain. CDR3 length equals 13 residues. The V gene's germline CDR1 is SGHTA and CDR2 FQGNSA. Trimming left V 0 bases short and J 6 bases short, with 9 bases between. The CDR3 loop is CASSLAGGFEQYF. The CDR3 DNA reads as TGTGCCAGCAGCTTAGCTGGTGGGTTCGAGCAGTACTTC.

The chain links TRBV19 to TRBJ2-7; a weak D match, TRBD1 (6 bases). The CDR3 extends over 15 amino acids. Germline CDR1 reads LNHDA; CDR2 reads SQIVND (reference sequence). Trimming shortened V by 4 bases and J by 2 bases, and 15 bases separated the two germline ends. The chain's CDR3 is CASSTTGIQAYEQYF. In DNA, the CDR3 is TGTGCCAGTAGTACCACAGGGATTCAGGCCTACGAGCAGTACTTC.

The gene calls are TRBV5-8 and TRBJ2-7; D call uncertain. Per germline, CDR1 SGHTS and CDR2 YDEGEE. V lost 2 bases, J lost 2 bases, and 2 bases lay in between. This CDR3 is 11 amino acids long. In nucleotides, the CDR3 is TGTGCCAGCAGCTTCACCTACGAGCAGTACTTC. Residues: CASSFTYEQYF. The full variable domain, completed using reference TRBV5-8 and TRBJ2-7, is EAGVTQSPTHLIKTRGQQATLRCSPISGHTSVYWYQQALGLGLQFLLWYDEGEERNRGNFPPRFSGRQFPNYSSELNVNALELEDSALYLCASSFTYEQYFGPGTRLTVT.

The chain couples TRBV2 to TRBJ2-7, with 10 bases fitting TRBD2. The CDR3 length is 15 residues. Trimming cost V 6 bases and J 7 bases; bases outside gene matches: 12. The V gene's germline CDR1 is SNHLY and CDR2 FYNNEI. In DNA form, the CDR3 reads TGTGCCAGCAGGGGGCGGGGACTAGCGTTCCAGGAGCAGTACTTC. Amino acids: CASRGRGLAFQEQYF.

In its sample, this clone was seen once. The J gene is TRBJ2-5, the V gene TRBV7-2, with a possible D match to TRBD2 (5 bases). The CDR3 is 14 amino acids. Trimming stripped 3 bases from V and 4 bases from J, with 12 bases between. Germline V gene data show CDR1 as SGHTA and CDR2 as FQGNSA. The CDR3 loop is CASSLNRGGETQYF. Written as DNA, the CDR3 is TGTGCCAGCAGCTTGAATCGGGGTGGAGAGACCCAGTACTTC. Full variable domain (rest looked up from reference TRBV7-2 and TRBJ2-5): GAGVSQSPSNKVTEKGKDVELRCDPISGHTALYWYRQSLGQGLEFLIYFQGNSAPDKSGLPSDRFSAERTGGSVSTLTIQRTQQEDSAVYLCASSLNRGGETQYFGPGTRLLVL.

This chain connects TRBV9 to TRBJ2-3, with 7 bases lining up with TRBD2. Germline V lookup: CDR1 SGDLS, CDR2 YYNGEE. Trimming removed 0 bases from V and 0 bases from J; junction bases left unmatched: 16. This CDR3 spans 20 amino acids. The CDR3 DNA follows: TGTGCCAGCAGCGTAGGCTCCAGCGGGGCGCCTTTACATAGCACAGATACGCAGTATTTT. Its translation is CASSVGSSGAPLHSTDTQYF.

The rearrangement joins TRBV30 to TRBJ1-1; D unclear. In germline, CDR1 is GTSNPN, CDR2 SVGIG (reference sequence). The CDR3 contains 11 residues. Trimming took 0 bases from V and 4 from J, leaving 3 bases between them. The CDR3 nucleotides read TGTGCCTGGAGTGTAAGCACTGAAGCTTTCTTT. Translated, it gives CAWSVSTEAFF.

CDR3: CASSLVGGAGGPSNEQFF. CDR3 nucleotides: TGTGCCAGCAGCTTAGTCGGGGGAGCGGGAGGGCCGTCCAATGAGCAGTTCTTC. This rearrangement joins TRBV7-2 to TRBJ2-1; 10 nucleotides align to TRBD2. Germline CDR1 reads SGHTA; CDR2 reads FQGNSA. This CDR3 is 18 amino acids long. The V and J ends lost 1 base and 6 bases, in that order; junction bases with no gene match: 12.

The V and J genes are TRBV10-3 and TRBJ2-1, with D maybe TRBD2 (5 bases). CDR1 is ENHRY and CDR2 is SYGVKD in the germline V gene. With 8 bases removed from V and 5 bases from J, the gap between germline ends came to 13 bases. This CDR3 region has 13 residues. The CDR3 reads CAISWELNNEQFF. DNA for the CDR3: TGTGCCATCTCGTGGGAGTTAAACAATGAGCAGTTCTTC.

This chain uses TRBV5-4 with TRBJ2-2; D gene uncertain. The CDR3 totals 15 residues. V gave up 0 bases and J gave up 4 bases, with 10 bases separating them. Germline V CDR1 and CDR2: SGHNT, YYREEE (reference sequence). The CDR3 DNA reads TGTGCCAGCAGCTTGGCAAACGGGTTCACCGGGGAGCTGTTTTTT. It specifies CASSLANGFTGELFF.

The chain combines TRBV5-6 with TRBJ2-3; 9 bases line up with TRBD1. Trimming at V came to 4 bases and at J to 1 base, leaving 16 bases not matched to a gene. The germline gives CDR1 SGHDT, CDR2 YYEEEE. The CDR3 runs 19 residues. The CDR3 DNA is TGTGCCAGCAGCCAAACAATCGGGACAGGGCCACTGGGCACAGATACGCAGTATTTT. As protein: CASSQTIGTGPLGTDTQYF.

The chain has TRBV19 and TRBJ2-1, with D possibly being TRBD2 (6 bases). The CDR3 has 12 residues. Germline assignment: CDR1 LNHDA and CDR2 SQIVND (reference sequence). The ends were cut back, 3 bases at V and 9 bases at J, with 9 bases in the middle. The chain's CDR3 is CASSMWRGEQFF. The CDR3 nucleotides are TGTGCCAGTAGTATGTGGCGGGGTGAGCAGTTCTTC.

This clone appeared a single time. The CDR3 region has the DNA TGTGCCAGTACCCCGAGGGGACAGGGCGGCTATGGCTACACCTTC. The encoded protein is CASTPRGQGGYGYTF. This rearrangement joins TRBV19 to TRBJ1-2; 9 nucleotides match TRBD1. V trimming: 7 bases; J trimming: 4 bases; junction bases outside the gene matches: 10. Germline CDR1 reads LNHDA; CDR2 reads SQIVND (reference sequence). The CDR3 spans 15 residues. Full variable domain (remainder filled in from reference TRBV19 and TRBJ1-2): DGGITQSPKYLFRKEGQNVTLSCEQNLNHDAMYWYRQDPGQGLRLIYYSQIVNDFQKGDIAEGYSVSREKKESFPLTVTSAQKNPTAFYLCASTPRGQGGYGYTFGSGTRLTVV.

This rearrangement joins TRBV12-3 or TRBV12-4 to TRBJ1-5, with unresolved D. V dropped 2 bases and J dropped 3 bases, with 5 bases sitting between them. The CDR3 is made up of 13 amino acids. The CDR3 DNA follows: TGTGCCAGCAGTTTAACGGACAATCAGCCCCAGCATTTT. Translating gives CASSLTDNQPQHF.

As for this clone: An end of the junction differs from the germline gene, which may be a read error. The chain couples TRBV7-2 to TRBJ1-1; D possibly corresponds to TRBD1 (6 bases). The CDR3 is made up of 13 amino acids. Per germline, CDR1 SGHTA and CDR2 FQGNSA. The DNA of the CDR3 is TGTGCCAGCGGCTTAAACGGGGGCGGTGAAGCTTTCTTT. Translated: CASGLNGGGEAFF.

This clone showed up just a few times. The genes are TRBV4-2 and TRBJ2-6; TRBD1 is a possible D gene (5 bases). The CDR3 is 18 amino acids. The V end lost 0 bases, the J end lost 1 base, and 13 bases lay between the germline ends. CDR1 LGHNA and CDR2 YNFKEQ come from the germline V gene. The CDR3, as DNA: TGTGCCAGCAGCCAAGAAAGTCCAGGGTTTTCTGGGGCCAACGTCCTGACTTTC. This codes for CASSQESPGFSGANVLTF.

Comments on this clone: Mismatch with germline at one junction end may stem from a read error. The sample holds other DNA sequences that translate to the same CDR3. J is TRBJ1-1 and V is TRBV19; D gene ambiguous. The CDR3 covers 15 residues. The germline V gene has CDR1 LNHDA and CDR2 SQIVND (reference sequence). DNA for the CDR3: TGTGCCAGTAGTTCCCTGTTTGAAACGTACACTGAGGCTTTCTTT. Translated: CASSSLFETYTEAFF.

V and J are TRBV20-1 and TRBJ2-2; D may be TRBD2 (6 bases). CDR1 is DFQATT, CDR2 SNEGSKA, per germline (reference sequence). This CDR3 is 11 amino acids long. Trimming left V 6 bases short and J 5 bases short, with 7 bases between. CDR3 residues: CSARETGELFF. As DNA, the CDR3 is TGCAGTGCCCGGGAGACCGGGGAGCTGTTTTTT.

The chain links TRBV2 to TRBJ1-5; 10 nucleotides align to TRBD1. CDR1 and CDR2 from the germline V gene are SNHLY and FYNNEI. The CDR3 totals 15 residues. Germline trimming cut 6 bases from V and 7 bases from J; bases unmatched to any gene: 9. In DNA, the CDR3 is TGTGCCAGCAGACCGGACAGGGGGAGTCAACAGCCCCAGCATTTT. It translates to CASRPDRGSQQPQHF.

This chain links TRBV9 with TRBJ1-1; 7 bases line up with TRBD1. J was trimmed by 0 bases and V by 2 bases; bases with no gene match: 4. Germline V gene sequence: CDR1 SGDLS, CDR2 YYNGEE. The CDR3 has 15 amino acids. The CDR3 nucleotides are TGTGCCAGCAGCGTTACGGGACAGATGAACACTGAAGCTTTCTTT. Its protein is CASSVTGQMNTEAFF.

This sequence joins TRBV28 and TRBJ1-6; 8 bases are shared with TRBD1. CDR3 length: 15 amino acids. Germline values: CDR1 MDHEN, CDR2 SYDVKM. V lost 6 bases to trimming and J lost 8 bases; unmatched junction nucleotides: 9. This CDR3 is CASRPPDRVYSPLHF. CDR3 DNA sequence: TGTGCCAGCAGACCCCCGGACAGGGTTTATTCACCCCTCCACTTT.

The rearrangement uses TRBV9 and TRBJ2-1; TRBD1 matches 9 bases. The CDR3 runs 14 residues. Germline CDR1 and CDR2: SGDLS and YYNGEE. The trim removed 4 bases at V and 7 bases at J, leaving 6 bases unmatched. Here the CDR3 DNA reads TGTGCCAGCAGCCCTTGGACAGGGGAAAATGAGCAGTTCTTC. Its protein is CASSPWTGENEQFF.

J is TRBJ1-5 and V is TRBV2, with 11 bases that match TRBD1. The CDR3 length is 18 residues. Germline V gene data show CDR1 as SNHLY and CDR2 as FYNNEI. The V segment lost 6 bases and the J segment 4 bases; nucleotides outside the gene matches: 14. The CDR3 DNA is TGTGCCAGCAGCGACGGACAGGGGGCCTCTCGAATGAATCAGCCCCAGCATTTT. Its translation: CASSDGQGASRMNQPQHF.

The V gene is TRBV28, the J gene TRBJ2-7; D remains unclear. The CDR3 contains 15 residues. Between the trimmed V and J ends, which lost 7 bases and 2 bases, there was a span of 18 bases. From germline, CDR1 is MDHEN and CDR2 SYDVKM. Written as DNA, the CDR3 is TGTGCCAGCACTAATAACGTAAGGGCCCCCTACGAGCAGTACTTC. Protein sequence: CASTNNVRAPYEQYF.

This clone has only a few counts. V gene TRBV28 combines with J gene TRBJ1-5; TRBD1 agrees at 8 bases. With 7 bases clipped from V and 5 bases from J, the junction kept 7 bases outside the gene matches. The CDR3 has 14 amino acids. Germline CDR1 is MDHEN and CDR2 is SYDVKM. CDR3 protein: CASTIRTGYQPQHF. CDR3 DNA sequence: TGTGCCAGCACCATTCGGACAGGGTATCAGCCCCAGCATTTT.

The chain joins TRBV7-2 to TRBJ1-5; no definite D call. The V end was cut by 4 bases, the J end by 4 bases, with 14 bases between. The CDR3 extends over 15 amino acids. The germline gives CDR1 SGHTA, CDR2 FQGNSA. CDR3 protein: CASSSGSRENQPQHF. CDR3 nucleotide sequence: TGTGCCAGCAGCTCCGGAAGTAGAGAGAATCAGCCCCAGCATTTT.

V and J are TRBV18 and TRBJ2-5; TRBD2 agrees at 11 bases. The CDR3 is 18 residues long. After removal of 8 bases from V and 1 base from J, the junction contained 15 bases not matched to a gene. Germline V gene data show CDR1 as KGHSH and CDR2 as LQKENI. The CDR3: CASPPDVSGTSGQETQYF. In nucleotides, the CDR3 is TGTGCCAGCCCCCCGGACGTATCCGGGACTAGCGGCCAAGAGACCCAGTACTTC.

The chain employs TRBV28 and TRBJ1-2, with TRBD1 matching over 7 bases. The CDR3 contains 14 residues. Trimming took 6 bases from V and 1 from J; bases not matched to a gene: 5. Germline CDR1 reads MDHEN; CDR2 reads SYDVKM. Written as DNA, the CDR3 is TGTGCCAGCAGCCAAGGGACAGTTAACTATGGCTACACCTTC. Its protein is CASSQGTVNYGYTF.

The chain employs TRBV6-2 or TRBV6-3 and TRBJ1-2; no clear D. CDR1 and CDR2 from the germline V gene are MNHEY and SVGEGT. CDR3 length: 13 residues. With 5 bases removed from V and 2 bases from J, the gap between germline ends came to 9 bases. CDR3 sequence: CASSLDGNYGYTF. DNA of the CDR3: TGTGCCAGCAGTCTAGACGGGAACTATGGCTACACCTTC.

The chain links TRBV28 to TRBJ2-5, with D unclear. Germline V CDR1 and CDR2: MDHEN, SYDVKM. Deletions cut 4 bases from V and 0 bases from J, with 9 bases between. The CDR3 extends over 14 amino acids. CDR3 bases: TGTGCCAGCAGTTCACAGCCGTACCAAGAGACCCAGTACTTC. The encoded protein is CASSSQPYQETQYF. Full variable domain (missing parts from reference TRBV28 and TRBJ2-5): DVKVTQSSRYLVKRTGEKVFLECVQDMDHENMFWYRQDPGLGLRLIYFSYDVKMKEKGDIPEGYSVSREKKERFSLILESASTNQTSMYLCASSSQPYQETQYFGPGTRLLVL.